This TCR beta chain was recorded in a study of T cells of healthy individuals. This clonotype was counted between two and nine times. TCRdb used MiXCR to reprocess the 5' RACE reads, holding one entry per CDR3 protein. The sample gives more than 85,000 distinct CDR3 sequences, 17% of which show up once; about 6% is in the top ten. Germline loops: CDR1 SGHAT, CDR2 FQNNGV. Trimming cost V 1 base and J 5 bases; bases outside gene matches: 5. The CDR3 totals 18 residues. The sequence derives from a human donor in good health. The V and J genes are TRBV11-2 and TRBJ2-1; TRBD2 matches 16 bases. This CDR3 reads CASSLAPGLAGGDNEQFF. The CDR3 coding sequence is TGTGCCAGCAGCTTAGCCCCGGGACTAGCGGGGGGGGACAATGAGCAGTTCTTC.